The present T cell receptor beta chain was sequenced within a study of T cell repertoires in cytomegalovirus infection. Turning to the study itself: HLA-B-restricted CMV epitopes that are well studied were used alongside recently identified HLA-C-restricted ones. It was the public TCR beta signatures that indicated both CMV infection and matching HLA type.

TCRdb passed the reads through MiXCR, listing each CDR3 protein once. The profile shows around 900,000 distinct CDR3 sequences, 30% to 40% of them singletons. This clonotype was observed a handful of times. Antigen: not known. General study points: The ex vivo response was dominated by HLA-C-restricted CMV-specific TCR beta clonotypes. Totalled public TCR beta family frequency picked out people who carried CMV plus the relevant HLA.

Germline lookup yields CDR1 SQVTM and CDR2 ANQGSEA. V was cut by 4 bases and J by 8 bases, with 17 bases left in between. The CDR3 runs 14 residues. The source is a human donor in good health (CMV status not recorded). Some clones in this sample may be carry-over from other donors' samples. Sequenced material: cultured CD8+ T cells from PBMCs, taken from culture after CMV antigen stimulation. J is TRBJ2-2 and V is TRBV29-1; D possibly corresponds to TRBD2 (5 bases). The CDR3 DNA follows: TGCAGCGTTGCAGAGACCACGGGAATAGGGGAGCTGTTTTTT. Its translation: CSVAETTGIGELFF.